This TCR beta chain comes out of a study of T cell repertoires in cytomegalovirus infection. Overall study: Public TCR beta signatures indicated both CMV infection and matching HLA type. Study observations and caveats: Dominating the ex vivo response were HLA-C-restricted CMV-specific TCR beta clonotypes.

MiXCR was run by TCRdb on the reads, yielding one entry per CDR3 protein. The sample has roughly 720,000 distinct CDR3 sequences, 35% seen once. As for this clonotype: The antigen is unknown.

The sequenced sample was PBMCs. The receptor was derived from a human donor in good health (CMV status not recorded). Some clones in this sample may be carry-over from other donors' samples.

CDR3 amino acids: CASSIALRNEQYF. Written as DNA, the CDR3 is TGTGCCAGTAGTATTGCGTTGAGGAACGAGCAGTACTTC. The genes are TRBV19 and TRBJ2-7; D is unresolved. This CDR3 contains 13 residues. CDR1 and CDR2 from the germline V gene are LNHDA and SQIVND (reference sequence). V lost 3 bases and J 5 bases, leaving 11 bases between the germline ends.